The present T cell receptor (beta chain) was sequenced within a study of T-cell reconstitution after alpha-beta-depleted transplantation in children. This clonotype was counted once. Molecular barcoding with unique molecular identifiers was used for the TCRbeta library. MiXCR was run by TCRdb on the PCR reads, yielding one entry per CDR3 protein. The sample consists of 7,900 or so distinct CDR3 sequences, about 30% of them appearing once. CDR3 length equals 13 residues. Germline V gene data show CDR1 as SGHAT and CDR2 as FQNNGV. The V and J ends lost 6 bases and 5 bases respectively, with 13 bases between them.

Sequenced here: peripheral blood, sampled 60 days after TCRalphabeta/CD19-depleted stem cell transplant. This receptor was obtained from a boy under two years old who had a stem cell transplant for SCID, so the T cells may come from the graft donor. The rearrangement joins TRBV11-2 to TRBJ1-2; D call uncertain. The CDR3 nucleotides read TGTGCCAGCAGTTCTCTAGCGGGGTATGGCTACACCTTC. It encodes CASSSLAGYGYTF.